This TCR beta chain comes out of a study of cytomegalovirus exposure and HLA in healthy donors. The germline V gene encodes CDR1 SQVTM and CDR2 ANQGSEA. This CDR3 contains 14 residues. The V gene end was trimmed by 4 bases and the J gene end by 5 bases; junction bases not matched to a gene: 8. Study-level points and caveats: CMV antigen specificity was confirmed in vitro for three CMV-associated chains. Clusters of TCRs from the first cohort tended to co-occur in the roughly 120 validation repertoires (as a later analysis found).

The assay was immunoSEQ multiplex PCR, and TCRdb's table has in-frame clones only and misses some. Here the sample spans 55,000 to 80,000 clones, roughly 96% being singletons. For this clone: Its antigen is not identified.

Sample: PBMCs. V usage is TRBV29-1 and J usage is TRBJ2-7, with 10 bases fitting TRBD1. The sequence derives from a man aged 18 to 35 in good health and CMV-seronegative. CDR3 residues: CSVVRGTGVDEQYF. The CDR3 DNA reads TGCAGCGTTGTGCGGGGGACAGGGGTCGACGAGCAGTACTTC.